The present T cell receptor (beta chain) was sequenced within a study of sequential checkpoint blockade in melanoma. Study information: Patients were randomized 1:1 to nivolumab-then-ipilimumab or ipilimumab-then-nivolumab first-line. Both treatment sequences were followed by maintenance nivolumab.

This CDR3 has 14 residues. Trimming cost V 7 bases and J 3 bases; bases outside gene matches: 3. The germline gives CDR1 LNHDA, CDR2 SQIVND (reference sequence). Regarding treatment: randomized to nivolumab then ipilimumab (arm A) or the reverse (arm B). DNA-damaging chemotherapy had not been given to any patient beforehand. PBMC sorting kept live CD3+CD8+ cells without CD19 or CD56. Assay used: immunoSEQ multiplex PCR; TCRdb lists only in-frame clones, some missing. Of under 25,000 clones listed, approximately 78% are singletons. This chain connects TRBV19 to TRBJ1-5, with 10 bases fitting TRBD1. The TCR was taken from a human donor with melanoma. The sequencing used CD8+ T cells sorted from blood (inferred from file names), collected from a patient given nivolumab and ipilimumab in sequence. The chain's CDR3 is CASKGTGDNQPQHF. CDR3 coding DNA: TGTGCCAGTAAAGGGACAGGGGACAATCAGCCCCAGCATTTT.